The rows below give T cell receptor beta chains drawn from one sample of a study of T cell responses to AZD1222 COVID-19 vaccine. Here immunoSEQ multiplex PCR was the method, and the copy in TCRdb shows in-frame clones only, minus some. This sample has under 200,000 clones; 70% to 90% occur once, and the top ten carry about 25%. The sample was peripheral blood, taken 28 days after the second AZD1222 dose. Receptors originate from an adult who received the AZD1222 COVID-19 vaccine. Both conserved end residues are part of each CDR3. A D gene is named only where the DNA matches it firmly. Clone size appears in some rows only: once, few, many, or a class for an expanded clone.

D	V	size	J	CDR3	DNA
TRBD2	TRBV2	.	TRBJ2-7	CASSGPLLAGRGEQYF	TGTGCCAGCAGTGGGCCTTTACTAGCGGGAAGGGGCGAGCAGTACTTC
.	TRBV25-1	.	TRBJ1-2	CASSERSLNYGYTF	TGTGCCAGCAGTGAACGGAGCCTTAACTATGGCTACACCTTC
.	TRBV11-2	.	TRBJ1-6	CASSLAADPRGSPLHF	TGTGCCAGCAGCTTAGCGGCAGATCCCAGGGGTTCACCCCTCCACTTT
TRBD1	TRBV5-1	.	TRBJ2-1	CASSPSTGDNEQFF	TGCGCCAGCAGCCCGTCGACAGGGGACAATGAGCAGTTCTTC
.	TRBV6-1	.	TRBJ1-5	CASTTDPNQPQHF	TGTGCCAGCACCACGGACCCCAATCAGCCCCAGCATTTT
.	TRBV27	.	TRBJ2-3	CASIRRNGETDTQYF	TGTGCCAGCATTCGGCGCAATGGAGAAACAGATACGCAGTATTTT
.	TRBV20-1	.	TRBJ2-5	CSASRVRDHETQYF	TGCAGTGCTAGTCGGGTCAGGGATCACGAGACCCAGTACTTC
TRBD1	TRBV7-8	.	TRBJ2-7	CASSKGQGLKYEQYF	TGTGCCAGCAGCAAGGGACAGGGACTCAAGTACGAGCAGTACTTC
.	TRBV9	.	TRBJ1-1	CASSVATGSYTEAFF	TGTGCCAGCAGCGTAGCCACAGGGTCCTACACTGAAGCTTTCTTT
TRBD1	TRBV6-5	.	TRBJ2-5	CASEDRAVQTQYF	TGTGCCAGCGAGGACAGGGCGGTGCAGACCCAGTACTTC
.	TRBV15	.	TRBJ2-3	CATSRAVPSSTDTQYF	TGTGCCACCAGCAGAGCAGTCCCGTCATCCACAGATACGCAGTATTTT
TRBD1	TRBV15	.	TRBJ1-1	CATSTGKGAAAEAFF	TGTGCCACCAGCACGGGGAAGGGGGCGGCCGCCGAAGCTTTCTTT
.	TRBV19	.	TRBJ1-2	CASSAGWNYGYTF	TGTGCCAGTTCTGCGGGGTGGAACTATGGCTACACCTTC
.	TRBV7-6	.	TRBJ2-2	CASSLARGATGELFF	TGTGCCAGCAGCTTAGCCAGGGGGGCCACCGGGGAGCTGTTTTTT
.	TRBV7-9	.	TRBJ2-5	CASSLGPHRETQYF	TGTGCCAGCAGCTTAGGGCCCCACAGAGAGACCCAGTACTTC
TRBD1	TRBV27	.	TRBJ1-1	CASSFGTGIEAFF	TGTGCCAGCAGTTTTGGGACAGGGATTGAAGCTTTCTTT
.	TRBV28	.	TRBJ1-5	CASSSLQGRRQPQHF	TGTGCCAGCAGTTCTTTACAGGGTCGGCGTCAGCCCCAGCATTTT
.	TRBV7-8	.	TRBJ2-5	CASDPRVGETQYF	TGTGCCAGCGACCCTCGGGTGGGGGAGACCCAGTACTTC
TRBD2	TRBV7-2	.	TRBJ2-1	CASSSGLVGNEQFF	TGTGCCAGCAGCTCAGGACTAGTTGGCAATGAGCAGTTCTTC
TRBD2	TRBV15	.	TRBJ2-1	CATSRVLTPSGSAPVEQFF	TGTGCCACCAGCAGAGTTCTCACCCCTAGCGGGAGTGCCCCGGTTGAGCAGTTCTTC
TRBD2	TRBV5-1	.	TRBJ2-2	CASSAGLAGNTGELFF	TGCGCCAGCAGTGCGGGACTAGCGGGGAACACCGGGGAGCTGTTTTTT
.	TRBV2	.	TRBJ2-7	CASSVEYEQYF	TGTGCCAGCAGTGTGGAGTACGAGCAGTACTTC
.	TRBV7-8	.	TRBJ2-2	CASSLLGALNTGELFF	TGTGCCAGCAGCTTATTGGGGGCGTTGAACACCGGGGAGCTGTTTTTT
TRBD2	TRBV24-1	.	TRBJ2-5	CATSDWGTGTSGKGETQYF	TGTGCCACCAGTGATTGGGGAACCGGGACTAGCGGGAAGGGGGAGACCCAGTACTTC
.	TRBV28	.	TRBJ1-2	CASSLGGGSWYGYTF	TGTGCCAGCAGTCTAGGGGGGGGCTCTTGGTATGGCTACACCTTC
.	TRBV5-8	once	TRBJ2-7	CASSLGGSEQYF	TGTGCCAGCAGCTTGGGAGGGAGCGAGCAGTACTTC
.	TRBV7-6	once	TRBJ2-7	CASSLGSTLPYEQYF	TGTGCCAGCAGCTTAGGGTCCACGCTACCTTACGAGCAGTACTTC
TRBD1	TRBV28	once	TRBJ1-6	CASSSGQGAFSPLHF	TGTGCCAGCAGTTCGGGACAGGGGGCGTTTTCACCCCTCCACTTT
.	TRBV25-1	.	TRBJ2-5	CASSGHWTQETQYF	TGTGCCAGCAGTGGGCACTGGACGCAAGAGACCCAGTACTTC
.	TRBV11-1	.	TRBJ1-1	CASSLYSQMNTEAFF	TGTGCCAGCAGCTTATATTCACAGATGAACACTGAAGCTTTCTTT
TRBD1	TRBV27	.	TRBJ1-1	CASSLGQGATEAFF	TGTGCCAGCAGTTTAGGGCAGGGGGCTACTGAAGCTTTCTTT
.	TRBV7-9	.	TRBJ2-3	CASSPQDGSQYF	TGTGCCAGCAGCCCCCAGGACGGGTCGCAGTATTTT